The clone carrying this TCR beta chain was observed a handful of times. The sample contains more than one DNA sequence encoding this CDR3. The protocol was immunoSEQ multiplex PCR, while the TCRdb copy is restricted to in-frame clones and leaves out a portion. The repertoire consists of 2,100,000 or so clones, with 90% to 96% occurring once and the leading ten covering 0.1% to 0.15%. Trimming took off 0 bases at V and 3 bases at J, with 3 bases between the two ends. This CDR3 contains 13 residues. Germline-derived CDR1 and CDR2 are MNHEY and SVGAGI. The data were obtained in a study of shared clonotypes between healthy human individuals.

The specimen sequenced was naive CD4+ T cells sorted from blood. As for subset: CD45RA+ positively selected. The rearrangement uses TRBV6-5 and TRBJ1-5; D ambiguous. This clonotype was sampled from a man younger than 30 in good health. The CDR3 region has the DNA TGTGCCAGCAGTTACTCGATCAATCAGCCCCAGCATTTT. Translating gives CASSYSINQPQHF.